Following are 20 T cell receptor beta chains from one sample sequenced in a study of T cell clones after liver transplantation. Generated by immunoSEQ multiplex PCR, the TCRdb table keeps only in-frame clones and is missing some. This table has just over 80,000 clones, about 84% appearing once. The material was CD4+ T cells from blood, obtained approximately 3.5 years after liver transplant. The receptors derive from a human patient who received a liver transplant. Some T cells may trace back to the graft donor.

For the CDR3, the DNA is TGTGCCAGTAGTACCCCCCAGAGAGGACTAGCCGATTACAATGAGCAGTTCTTC. The encoded protein is CASSTPQRGLADYNEQFF. The chain employs TRBV19 and TRBJ2-1, with TRBD2 matching over 8 bases. J was trimmed by 4 bases and V by 4 bases; bases with no gene match: 15. CDR1 is LNHDA and CDR2 is SQIVND in the germline V gene (reference sequence). The length of the CDR3 is 18 residues. The full variable domain, completed using reference TRBV19 and TRBJ2-1, is DGGITQSPKYLFRKEGQNVTLSCEQNLNHDAMYWYRQDPGQGLRLIYYSQIVNDFQKGDIAEGYSVSREKKESFPLTVTSAQKNPTAFYLCASSTPQRGLADYNEQFFGPGTRLTVL.

A few counts support this clone. The chain has TRBV14 and TRBJ2-1; 7 bases are a match to TRBD2. Losses at the gene ends were 5 bases for V and 3 bases for J; bases not matched to a gene: 4. The germline CDR1 and CDR2 sequences are SGHDN and FVKESK. The CDR3 covers 14 residues. Here the CDR3 reads CASSERDYYNEQFF. As DNA, the CDR3 is TGTGCCAGCAGCGAGCGGGACTACTACAATGAGCAGTTCTTC.

This sequence joins TRBV11-2 and TRBJ1-1; D possibly corresponds to TRBD1 (6 bases). This CDR3 comprises 16 residues. The germline V gene has CDR1 SGHAT and CDR2 FQNNGV. The V gene lost 5 bases and the J gene lost 3 bases, with 19 bases spanning the gap. The CDR3 protein is CASSPGDAEGDTEAFF. The CDR3, as DNA: TGTGCCAGCAGCCCGGGGGACGCCGAGGGGGACACTGAAGCTTTCTTT.

The V gene is TRBV18, the J gene TRBJ2-1, with a tentative D call TRBD1 (5 bases). The CDR3 consists of 13 residues. Germline V lookup: CDR1 KGHSH, CDR2 LQKENI. V was clipped by 1 base and J by 5 bases, with 6 bases between them. The CDR3 coding sequence is TGTGCCAGCTCACCACAACAGGACAATGAGCAGTTCTTC. Translation gives CASSPQQDNEQFF.

This clone was seen more than once but under ten times. The chain has TRBV2 and TRBJ2-5, with D possibly TRBD1 on 6 matching bases. The V end was cut by 7 bases, the J end by 3 bases, with 15 bases between. The CDR3 is made up of 14 amino acids. CDR1 and CDR2 (germline): SNHLY, FYNNEI. CDR3 sequence: CASNTLGQKETQYF. The CDR3 DNA follows: TGTGCCAGCAATACTTTAGGACAGAAAGAGACCCAGTACTTC.

The genes are TRBV28 and TRBJ2-7; D might be TRBD1 (5 bases). Germline CDR1 is MDHEN and CDR2 is SYDVKM. This CDR3 is built from 14 residues. The V end was cut by 3 bases, the J end by 1 base, with 10 bases between. CDR3 sequence reads: CASSFTQGSYEQYF. The CDR3 DNA is TGTGCCAGCAGTTTTACCCAGGGATCCTACGAGCAGTACTTC.

V is TRBV28 and J is TRBJ1-2; 9 positions agree with TRBD1. Germline V gene data show CDR1 as MDHEN and CDR2 as SYDVKM. Unmatched junction bases numbered 7, after V lost 4 bases and J lost 7 bases. The length of the CDR3 is 14 residues. CDR3: CASSSPGQGGGYTF. CDR3 bases: TGTGCCAGCAGTTCTCCGGGACAGGGCGGTGGCTACACCTTC.

The chain employs TRBV30 and TRBJ2-7; the match to TRBD2 covers 15 bases. This CDR3 has 15 residues. Unmatched junction bases numbered 5, after V lost 1 base and J lost 7 bases. Germline V gives CDR1 GTSNPN, CDR2 SVGIG (reference sequence). The CDR3 spells CAWSASGLAGGEQYF. DNA of the CDR3: TGTGCCTGGAGTGCGAGCGGACTAGCGGGAGGGGAGCAGTACTTC.

This clone has just a few counts. The chain links TRBV7-2 to TRBJ1-1, with TRBD1 as a possible D gene (5 bases). Germline V gene lookup returns CDR1 SGHTA and CDR2 FQGNSA. V dropped 2 bases and J dropped 4 bases, with 14 bases sitting between them. This CDR3 has 15 residues. DNA for the CDR3: TGTGCCAGCAGCTTAAGGCTCACCGGGGGCACTGAAGCTTTCTTT. Amino acid sequence: CASSLRLTGGTEAFF.

CDR3 sequence: CASSLLGEETQYF. In nucleotides, the CDR3 is TGTGCCAGCAGTTTACTGGGGGAGGAGACCCAGTACTTC. The chain carries TRBV28 and TRBJ2-5; D is perhaps TRBD1 or TRBD2 (5 bases each). CDR1 and CDR2 (germline): MDHEN, SYDVKM. Between the trimmed V and J ends, which lost 2 bases and 5 bases, there was a span of 9 bases. The CDR3 covers 13 residues.

The chain has TRBV11-2 and TRBJ2-3; D gene unclear. The CDR3 is 14 amino acids. Per germline, CDR1 SGHAT and CDR2 FQNNGV. Trimming took 3 bases from V and 1 from J, leaving 8 bases between them. For the CDR3, the DNA is TGTGCCAGCAGCTTTTATCGAGGCACAGATACGCAGTATTTT. Translating it yields CASSFYRGTDTQYF.

The chain has TRBV18 and TRBJ2-1; TRBD1 agrees at 7 bases. This CDR3 is 18 amino acids long. Germline V gene sequence: CDR1 KGHSH, CDR2 LQKENI. The V segment lost 5 bases and the J segment 0 bases; nucleotides outside the gene matches: 13. The CDR3 sequence is CASSTTGQRVSSYNEQFF. The CDR3 region has the DNA TGTGCCAGCTCAACCACGGGACAGCGTGTCAGCTCCTACAATGAGCAGTTCTTC.

V gene TRBV6-5 combines with J gene TRBJ2-3; D not certain. The CDR3 length is 13 residues. V lost 6 bases, J lost 6 bases, and 13 bases lay in between. Germline assignment: CDR1 MNHEY and CDR2 SVGAGI. This CDR3 is CASRSPIWDTQYF. CDR3 nucleotides: TGTGCCAGCAGGTCCCCGATCTGGGATACGCAGTATTTT.

This clone has only a few counts. The chain links TRBV27 to TRBJ2-1; D is unclear. V gave up 0 bases and J gave up 6 bases, with 15 bases separating them. From germline, CDR1 is MNHEY and CDR2 SMNVEV (reference sequence). The CDR3 runs to 16 residues. The CDR3 spells CASSLSPRRTVNEQFF. In nucleotides, the CDR3 is TGTGCCAGCAGTTTATCCCCTCGTCGGACGGTCAATGAGCAGTTCTTC.

The J gene is TRBJ1-1, the V gene TRBV7-9, with 9 bases aligning to TRBD1. J was trimmed by 5 bases and V by 5 bases; bases with no gene match: 6. The CDR3 is 14 residues long. CDR1 is SEHNR, CDR2 FQNEAQ, per germline (reference sequence). The DNA for the CDR3 is TGTGCCAGCAGCATTGGACAGGGGTCAACTGAAGCTTTCTTT. Translation gives CASSIGQGSTEAFF. Looking up the rest from reference TRBV7-9 and TRBJ1-1 gives the full variable domain: DTGVSQNPRHKITKRGQNVTFRCDPISEHNRLYWYRQTLGQGPEFLTYFQNEAQLEKSRLLSDRFSAERPKGSFSTLEIQRTEQGDSAMYLCASSIGQGSTEAFFGQGTRLTVV.

There are a few counts of this clone. The chain combines TRBV4-1 with TRBJ1-3; 10 nucleotides line up with TRBD1. This CDR3 comprises 14 residues. Losses at the gene ends were 7 bases for V and 4 bases for J; bases not matched to a gene: 4. CDR1 MGHRA and CDR2 YSYEKL come from the germline V gene. CDR3 nucleotide sequence: TGCGCCAGCATGGACAGGGGGTCCGGAAACACCATATATTTT. Translating gives CASMDRGSGNTIYF.

In the case of this clone: At one boundary the junction diverges from the germline segment, which might be a read error. The DNA for the CDR3 is TGTGCCAGCAGAGAAGCCGGGACAGGGAACGGCTACACCTTC. It encodes CASREAGTGNGYTF. The gene calls are TRBV2 and TRBJ1-2; TRBD1 matches at 9 bases. CDR1 SNHLY and CDR2 FYNNEI come from the germline V gene. The length of the CDR3 is 14 residues.

The chain employs TRBV18 and TRBJ2-7, with D tentatively TRBD1 (6 bases). Trimming shortened V by 1 base and J by 2 bases, and 9 bases separated the two germline ends. The CDR3 is made up of 14 amino acids. Germline V gives CDR1 KGHSH, CDR2 LQKENI. The CDR3 spells CASSPLNRAYEQYF. The CDR3 DNA follows: TGTGCCAGCTCACCACTCAACAGGGCCTACGAGCAGTACTTC.

V gene TRBV11-2 combines with J gene TRBJ2-3; D tentatively reads TRBD1 or TRBD2 (5 bases each). CDR1 and CDR2 from the germline V gene are SGHAT and FQNNGV. Trimming took 1 base from V and 4 from J, leaving 9 bases between them. CDR3 size: 14 residues. This chain's CDR3 is CASSLGGPSDTQYF. The CDR3 nucleotides are TGTGCCAGCAGCTTAGGGGGACCATCAGATACGCAGTATTTT.

The chain joins TRBV7-3 to TRBJ2-2; D may be TRBD1 (6 bases). V gave up 0 bases and J gave up 7 bases, with 15 bases separating them. Germline V lookup: CDR1 SGHTA, CDR2 FQGTGA. CDR3 size: 16 residues. CDR3 in DNA: TGTGCCAGCAGCTTAACCCCTCCGGACAGTGGCGGGGAGCTGTTTTTT. Protein product: CASSLTPPDSGGELFF.